This T cell receptor beta chain was documented in a study of T-cell reconstitution after alpha-beta-depleted transplantation in children. CDR3 length: 14 residues. The germline CDR1 and CDR2 sequences are SGHRS and YFSETQ. V shed 4 bases, J shed 6 bases, and the junction held 8 bases outside the gene matches. Many counts were recorded for this clonotype. The antigen is unknown. The study's findings and limits: The study reportedly traced alpha-beta T cells about two months after transplant to several hundred expanded graft clones. After one year, T-cell counts and TCRbeta diversity mostly came from new T cells.

TCRbeta library preparation incorporated unique molecular identifiers. TCRdb called the PCR reads again in MiXCR, with one record for every CDR3 protein. Among 330,000 or so distinct CDR3 sequences listed, about a tenth were seen once. This chain uses TRBV5-1 with TRBJ2-5; TRBD1 matches at 8 bases. The source material was PBMCs, sampled before TCRalphabeta/CD19-depleted stem cell transplant. The TCR was taken from a boy in the first two years of life with acute myeloid leukemia, due to receive a stem cell transplant. The CDR3 DNA sequence: TGCGCCAGCAGCACGGGACAGGCAATTAAGACCCAGTACTTC. Translated: CASSTGQAIKTQYF.